This is a list of T cell receptor beta chains from one sample in a study of CD8 T cells in Susac syndrome. TCRdb itself ran the immunoSEQ multiplex PCR reads through MiXCR, one entry per CDR3 protein. This table has about 300,000 distinct CDR3 sequences, about nine tenths appearing once. The sample was CD8+ T cells from PBMCs. The receptors stem from a human donor with multiple sclerosis. Each CDR3 is given with its conserved first and last residue. Fields, in order: V gene, clone size, D gene, J gene, CDR3 DNA, CDR3 protein. A D gene is named only where the DNA matches it firmly. Size tells how often a clone was seen (once, few, many) or the class of an expanded clone, and some rows leave it out.

v_call: TRBV19; clone_size: NA; d_call: NA; j_call: TRBJ1-1; cdr3_nt: TGTGCCAGTAGTCCTTACCCGACAGGACCCGTGAACACTGAAGCTTTCTTT; cdr3_aa: CASSPYPTGPVNTEAFF
v_call: TRBV7-8; clone_size: NA; d_call: TRBD1; j_call: TRBJ2-5; cdr3_nt: TGTGCCAGCAGCTCCTCCGGGACAGGGGTAGAGACCCAGTACTTC; cdr3_aa: CASSSSGTGVETQYF
v_call: TRBV20-1; clone_size: NA; d_call: NA; j_call: TRBJ1-1; cdr3_nt: TGCAGTGCTCCCCCGGGCAGGGACAACACTGAAGCTTTCTTT; cdr3_aa: CSAPPGRDNTEAFF
v_call: TRBV18; clone_size: NA; d_call: NA; j_call: TRBJ2-3; cdr3_nt: TGTGCCAGCCAGGCAGATACGCAGTATTTT; cdr3_aa: CASQADTQYF
v_call: TRBV30; clone_size: NA; d_call: NA; j_call: TRBJ1-4; cdr3_nt: TGTGCCTGGAGAGAGGACAGCGTTCTGGAAAAACTGTTTTTT; cdr3_aa: CAWREDSVLEKLFF
v_call: TRBV9; clone_size: NA; d_call: NA; j_call: TRBJ2-7; cdr3_nt: TGTGCCAGCAGCGTAGGACTGGGGGTCTACGAGCAGTACTTC; cdr3_aa: CASSVGLGVYEQYF
v_call: TRBV29-1; clone_size: NA; d_call: TRBD2; j_call: TRBJ2-7; cdr3_nt: TGCAGCGTTCTAGCGGGCGACTACGAGCAGTACTTC; cdr3_aa: CSVLAGDYEQYF
v_call: TRBV11-3; clone_size: NA; d_call: TRBD1; j_call: TRBJ2-3; cdr3_nt: TGTGCCAGCAGCTTAGGACAGGGGGACACAGATACGCAGTATTTT; cdr3_aa: CASSLGQGDTDTQYF
v_call: TRBV15; clone_size: NA; d_call: NA; j_call: TRBJ1-6; cdr3_nt: TGTGCCACCAGCACGAAGCTTCCGGGACGGAATTCACCCCTCCACTTT; cdr3_aa: CATSTKLPGRNSPLHF
v_call: TRBV7-2; clone_size: NA; d_call: NA; j_call: TRBJ1-1; cdr3_nt: TGTGCCAGCAGCCCATTCGGCACTGAAGCTTTCTTT; cdr3_aa: CASSPFGTEAFF
v_call: TRBV4-1; clone_size: once; d_call: TRBD2; j_call: TRBJ2-7; cdr3_nt: TGCGCCAGCAGCCAAGATGGGCTAGCGGGGGCCTACGAGCAGTACTTC; cdr3_aa: CASSQDGLAGAYEQYF
v_call: TRBV27; clone_size: NA; d_call: TRBD2; j_call: TRBJ2-3; cdr3_nt: TGTGCCAGCAGAGCCGGGACTGCGGGAGCAGATACGCAGTATTTT; cdr3_aa: CASRAGTAGADTQYF
v_call: TRBV7-8; clone_size: NA; d_call: TRBD2; j_call: TRBJ2-1; cdr3_nt: TGTGCCAGCAGCCCCGAAGCGGGAGGGCCTAATGAGCAGTTCTTC; cdr3_aa: CASSPEAGGPNEQFF
v_call: TRBV19; clone_size: NA; d_call: NA; j_call: TRBJ2-7; cdr3_nt: TGTGCCAGTAGTACCGCTCAAGGCGCCTACGAGCAGTACTTC; cdr3_aa: CASSTAQGAYEQYF
v_call: TRBV6-2/TRBV6-3; clone_size: NA; d_call: NA; j_call: TRBJ2-7; cdr3_nt: TGTGCCAGCTTCCGGGACCCGGCCTACGAGCAGTACTTC; cdr3_aa: CASFRDPAYEQYF
v_call: TRBV29-1; clone_size: NA; d_call: NA; j_call: TRBJ2-2; cdr3_nt: TGCAGCGTACGGGACTCCACCGGGGAGCTGTTTTTT; cdr3_aa: CSVRDSTGELFF
v_call: TRBV3-1; clone_size: NA; d_call: NA; j_call: TRBJ2-2; cdr3_nt: TGTGCCAGCAGTCCGGGACTTAACACCGGGGAGCTGTTTTTT; cdr3_aa: CASSPGLNTGELFF
v_call: TRBV5-1; clone_size: NA; d_call: NA; j_call: TRBJ2-1; cdr3_nt: TGCGCCAGCAGCTTTTTGGGGCCAAGCTCCTACAATGAGCAGTTCTTC; cdr3_aa: CASSFLGPSSYNEQFF
v_call: TRBV6-5; clone_size: NA; d_call: TRBD2; j_call: TRBJ2-3; cdr3_nt: TGTGCCAGCCGGGAGGCTAGCACAGATACGCAGTATTTT; cdr3_aa: CASREASTDTQYF
v_call: TRBV20-1; clone_size: NA; d_call: NA; j_call: TRBJ1-4; cdr3_nt: TGCAGTGCAAAATCGGGGGCCTATAATGAAAAACTGTTTTTT; cdr3_aa: CSAKSGAYNEKLFF
v_call: TRBV13; clone_size: NA; d_call: TRBD1; j_call: TRBJ1-2; cdr3_nt: TGTGCCAGCAGCTCAAAAACCGGGACAGGGGTGTATGGCTACACCTTC; cdr3_aa: CASSSKTGTGVYGYTF
v_call: TRBV18; clone_size: NA; d_call: TRBD2; j_call: TRBJ2-7; cdr3_nt: TGTGCCAGCTCACCCAAACTGGGACTAGCGGGAGATTCCTACGAGCAGTACTTC; cdr3_aa: CASSPKLGLAGDSYEQYF
v_call: TRBV5-8; clone_size: NA; d_call: TRBD1; j_call: TRBJ1-2; cdr3_nt: TGTGCCAGCAGCTTACACCGAGGACAGGGGTCCTATGGCTACACCTTC; cdr3_aa: CASSLHRGQGSYGYTF
v_call: TRBV7-9; clone_size: NA; d_call: NA; j_call: TRBJ2-7; cdr3_nt: TGTGCCAGCAGCCTACCCACCTACGAGCAGTACTTC; cdr3_aa: CASSLPTYEQYF
v_call: TRBV7-9; clone_size: NA; d_call: TRBD2; j_call: TRBJ2-1; cdr3_nt: TGTGCCAGCAGCCCCGCCCCGGGACTAGTCATTGAGCAGTTCTTC; cdr3_aa: CASSPAPGLVIEQFF
v_call: TRBV4-1; clone_size: NA; d_call: TRBD1; j_call: TRBJ2-7; cdr3_nt: TGCGCCAGCAGCCAAGTGACAGGGTCCTACGAGCAGTACTTC; cdr3_aa: CASSQVTGSYEQYF
v_call: TRBV9; clone_size: NA; d_call: TRBD1; j_call: TRBJ2-7; cdr3_nt: TGTGCCAGCAGCATAACAGGGGGGACCTCCTACGAGCAGTACTTC; cdr3_aa: CASSITGGTSYEQYF
v_call: TRBV4-3; clone_size: NA; d_call: NA; j_call: TRBJ2-2; cdr3_nt: TGCGCCAGCAGCCAAGAAGGGGGGAGAGGGGTGACCGGGGAGCTGTTTTTT; cdr3_aa: CASSQEGGRGVTGELFF
v_call: TRBV6-2/TRBV6-3; clone_size: NA; d_call: NA; j_call: TRBJ1-2; cdr3_nt: TGTGCCAGCTCTTACTCGGGGTCCTACACCTTC; cdr3_aa: CASSYSGSYTF
v_call: TRBV30; clone_size: NA; d_call: NA; j_call: TRBJ1-1; cdr3_nt: TGTGCCTGGTCCACTCGGGGGCTTCAAGCTTTCTTT; cdr3_aa: CAWSTRGLQAFF
v_call: TRBV24-1; clone_size: NA; d_call: TRBD1; j_call: TRBJ1-2; cdr3_nt: TGTGCCACCAGTGACCCAAAGGACAGGGCGTTCTATGGCTACACCTTC; cdr3_aa: CATSDPKDRAFYGYTF
v_call: TRBV5-4; clone_size: NA; d_call: NA; j_call: TRBJ2-1; cdr3_nt: TGTGCCAGCAGCCCCGAATTTACTAATGAGCAGTTCTTC; cdr3_aa: CASSPEFTNEQFF
v_call: TRBV15; clone_size: NA; d_call: TRBD1; j_call: TRBJ1-5; cdr3_nt: TGTGCCACCAGCAGACTTCAGGGGGACAGCTTTAATCAGCCCCAGCATTTT; cdr3_aa: CATSRLQGDSFNQPQHF
v_call: TRBV28; clone_size: NA; d_call: NA; j_call: TRBJ1-1; cdr3_nt: TGTGCCAGCAGTTTACCCCTTTTGAGGGGTGCGTACACTGAAGCTTTCTTT; cdr3_aa: CASSLPLLRGAYTEAFF
v_call: TRBV27; clone_size: once; d_call: NA; j_call: TRBJ1-3; cdr3_nt: TGTGCCAGCAGTTGGTCGGGAGGCGCTGGAAACACCATATATTTT; cdr3_aa: CASSWSGGAGNTIYF
v_call: TRBV12-3/TRBV12-4; clone_size: NA; d_call: NA; j_call: TRBJ2-3; cdr3_nt: TGTGCCAGCAGTTTAGAGGGTTCCAGTAAAGATACGCAGTATTTT; cdr3_aa: CASSLEGSSKDTQYF
v_call: TRBV30; clone_size: NA; d_call: NA; j_call: TRBJ1-1; cdr3_nt: TGTGCCTGGAGACTTGGTGCTGAAGCTTTCTTT; cdr3_aa: CAWRLGAEAFF
v_call: TRBV13; clone_size: NA; d_call: NA; j_call: TRBJ2-7; cdr3_nt: TGTGCCAGCAGCTCGGAGTCCGGCTACGAGCAGTACTTC; cdr3_aa: CASSSESGYEQYF
v_call: TRBV7-9; clone_size: NA; d_call: TRBD1; j_call: TRBJ2-7; cdr3_nt: TGTGCCAGCAGCTTAGCGGGGACAGGGAAGCCCTACGAGCAGTACTTC; cdr3_aa: CASSLAGTGKPYEQYF
v_call: TRBV12-5; clone_size: NA; d_call: NA; j_call: TRBJ2-3; cdr3_nt: TGTGCTAGTGGGTCGACCCCGTTCACAGATACGCAGTATTTT; cdr3_aa: CASGSTPFTDTQYF
v_call: TRBV3-1; clone_size: NA; d_call: TRBD2; j_call: TRBJ2-1; cdr3_nt: TGTGCCAGCAGCCAGAGCGGGAGTGCGGTCAATGAGCAGTTCTTC; cdr3_aa: CASSQSGSAVNEQFF
v_call: TRBV19; clone_size: NA; d_call: TRBD2; j_call: TRBJ2-4; cdr3_nt: TGTGCCAGTAGTCCCGGACTAGCGGGGGGGCGGACCAAAAACATTCAGTACTTC; cdr3_aa: CASSPGLAGGRTKNIQYF
v_call: TRBV15; clone_size: NA; d_call: TRBD2; j_call: TRBJ2-2; cdr3_nt: TGTGCCACCAGCAGAGCCGGTGCTAGCGGGGGGGAAACCCCCGGGGAGCTGTTTTTT; cdr3_aa: CATSRAGASGGETPGELFF
v_call: TRBV9; clone_size: NA; d_call: NA; j_call: TRBJ2-2; cdr3_nt: TGTGCCAGCAGCGTCCACAGGGGAGGGAACACCGGGGAGCTGTTTTTT; cdr3_aa: CASSVHRGGNTGELFF
v_call: TRBV20-1; clone_size: once; d_call: NA; j_call: TRBJ2-1; cdr3_nt: TGCAGTGCTGCTAGGGCCCCGGTTCTAAGGGTCAATGAGCAGTTCTTC; cdr3_aa: CSAARAPVLRVNEQFF
v_call: TRBV7-2; clone_size: few; d_call: NA; j_call: TRBJ2-1; cdr3_nt: TGTGCCAGCAGGAGATCCGATGAGCAGTTCTTC; cdr3_aa: CASRRSDEQFF
v_call: TRBV28; clone_size: NA; d_call: NA; j_call: TRBJ1-5; cdr3_nt: TGTGCCAGCACCCAACCGGAGGTTTTCGTAAGGGAAGGTATGGATGGCAATCAGCCCCAGCATTTT; cdr3_aa: CASTQPEVFVREGMDGNQPQHF
v_call: TRBV10-3; clone_size: NA; d_call: TRBD2; j_call: TRBJ2-2; cdr3_nt: TGTGCCATCAGTTCTAGCGGGAGCAACACCGGGGAGCTGTTTTTT; cdr3_aa: CAISSSGSNTGELFF
v_call: TRBV7-2; clone_size: NA; d_call: TRBD2; j_call: TRBJ2-2; cdr3_nt: TGTGCCAGCACCGCCCCTAGCGGAGGTATTAGCTTCACCGGGGAGCTGTTTTTT; cdr3_aa: CASTAPSGGISFTGELFF
v_call: TRBV19; clone_size: NA; d_call: TRBD2; j_call: TRBJ2-1; cdr3_nt: TGTGCCAGTAGCGGAGGACTAGCGGGAGTCGGTGAGCAGTTCTTC; cdr3_aa: CASSGGLAGVGEQFF
v_call: TRBV4-3; clone_size: NA; d_call: TRBD2; j_call: TRBJ2-1; cdr3_nt: TGCGCCAGCAGCCAAGACTATAAGTGGACTAGCTCTTCTGAGCAGTTCTTC; cdr3_aa: CASSQDYKWTSSSEQFF